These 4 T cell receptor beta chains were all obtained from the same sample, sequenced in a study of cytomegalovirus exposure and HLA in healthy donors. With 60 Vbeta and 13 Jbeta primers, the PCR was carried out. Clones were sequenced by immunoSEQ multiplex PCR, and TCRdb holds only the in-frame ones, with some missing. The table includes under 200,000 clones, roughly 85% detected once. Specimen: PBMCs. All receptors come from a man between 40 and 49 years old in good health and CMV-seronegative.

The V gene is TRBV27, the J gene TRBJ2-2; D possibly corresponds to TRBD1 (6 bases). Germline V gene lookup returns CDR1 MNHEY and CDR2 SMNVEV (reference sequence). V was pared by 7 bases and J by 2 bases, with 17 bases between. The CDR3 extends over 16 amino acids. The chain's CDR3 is CASTRMDRVNTGELFF. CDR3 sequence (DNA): TGTGCCAGCACCAGAATGGACAGAGTCAACACCGGGGAGCTGTTTTTT.

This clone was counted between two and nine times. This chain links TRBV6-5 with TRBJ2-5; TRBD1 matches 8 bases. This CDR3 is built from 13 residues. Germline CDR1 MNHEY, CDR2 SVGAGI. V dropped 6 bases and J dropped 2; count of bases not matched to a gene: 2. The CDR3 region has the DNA TGTGCCAGCAGCCGGACAGGGCAAGAGACCCAGTACTTC. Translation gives CASSRTGQETQYF.

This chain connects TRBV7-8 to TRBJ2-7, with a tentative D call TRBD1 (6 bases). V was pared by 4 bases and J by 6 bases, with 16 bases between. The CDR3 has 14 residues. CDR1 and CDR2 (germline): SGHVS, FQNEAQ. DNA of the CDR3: TGTGCCAGCAGCTGGGGGCTAGGGTCCACCGAGCAGTACTTC. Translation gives CASSWGLGSTEQYF.

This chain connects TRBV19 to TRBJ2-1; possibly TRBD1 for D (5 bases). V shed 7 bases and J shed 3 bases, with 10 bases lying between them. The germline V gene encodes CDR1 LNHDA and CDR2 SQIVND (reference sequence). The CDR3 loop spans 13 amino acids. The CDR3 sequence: CASTTDIYNEQFF. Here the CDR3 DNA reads TGTGCCAGTACTACGGACATCTACAATGAGCAGTTCTTC.